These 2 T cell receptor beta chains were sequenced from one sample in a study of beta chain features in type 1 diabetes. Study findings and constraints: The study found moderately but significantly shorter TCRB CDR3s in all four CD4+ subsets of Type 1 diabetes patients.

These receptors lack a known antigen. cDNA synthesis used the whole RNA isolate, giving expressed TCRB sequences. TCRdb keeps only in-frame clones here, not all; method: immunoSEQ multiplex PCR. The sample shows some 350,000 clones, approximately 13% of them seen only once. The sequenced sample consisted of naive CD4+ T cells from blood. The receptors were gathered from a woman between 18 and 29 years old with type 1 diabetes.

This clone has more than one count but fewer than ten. CDR3 sequence: CSVMTLAGSSYEQYV. CDR3 coding DNA: TGCAGCGTGATGACCCTAGCGGGTAGCTCCTACGAGCAGTACGTC. The J gene is TRBJ2-7, the V gene TRBV29-1, with 8 nucleotides matching TRBD2. This CDR3 has 15 residues. With V trimmed by 6 bases and J by 0 bases, 10 bases remained unmatched. Germline V gives CDR1 SQVTM, CDR2 ANQGSEA.

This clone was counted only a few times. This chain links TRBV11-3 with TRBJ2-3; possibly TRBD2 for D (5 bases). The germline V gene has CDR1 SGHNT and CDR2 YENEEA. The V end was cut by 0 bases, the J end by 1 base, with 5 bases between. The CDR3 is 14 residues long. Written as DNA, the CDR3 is TGTGCCAGCAGCTTAGAAGCGGGCACAGATACGCAGTATTTT. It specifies CASSLEAGTDTQYF.